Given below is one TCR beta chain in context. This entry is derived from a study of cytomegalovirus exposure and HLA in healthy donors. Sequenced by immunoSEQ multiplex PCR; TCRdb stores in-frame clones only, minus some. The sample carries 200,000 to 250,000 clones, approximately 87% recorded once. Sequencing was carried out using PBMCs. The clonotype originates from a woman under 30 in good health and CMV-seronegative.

The chain's CDR3 is CASSGRGKREQYF. In nucleotides, the CDR3 is TGTGCCAGCAGCGGGAGAGGGAAACGCGAGCAGTACTTC. This chain links TRBV7-3 with TRBJ2-7, with D tentatively TRBD2 (5 bases). The V gene's germline CDR1 is SGHTA and CDR2 FQGTGA. Trimming took off 5 bases at V and 6 bases at J, with 14 bases between the two ends. The CDR3 runs to 13 residues.